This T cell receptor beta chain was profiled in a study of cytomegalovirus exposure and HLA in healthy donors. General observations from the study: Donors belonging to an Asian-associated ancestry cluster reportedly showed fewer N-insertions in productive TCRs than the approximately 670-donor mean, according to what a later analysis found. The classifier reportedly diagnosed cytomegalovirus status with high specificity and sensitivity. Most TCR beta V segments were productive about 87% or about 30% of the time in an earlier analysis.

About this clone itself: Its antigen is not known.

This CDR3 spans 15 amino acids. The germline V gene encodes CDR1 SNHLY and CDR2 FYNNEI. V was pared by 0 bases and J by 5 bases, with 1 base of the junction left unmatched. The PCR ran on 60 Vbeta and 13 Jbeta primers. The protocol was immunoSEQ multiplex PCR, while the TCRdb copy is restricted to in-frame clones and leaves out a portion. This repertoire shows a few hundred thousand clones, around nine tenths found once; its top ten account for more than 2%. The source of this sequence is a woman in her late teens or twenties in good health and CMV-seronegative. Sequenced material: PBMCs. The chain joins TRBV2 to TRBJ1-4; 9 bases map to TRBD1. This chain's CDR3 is CASSEADRGNEKLFF. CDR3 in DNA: TGTGCCAGCAGTGAAGCGGACAGGGGAAATGAAAAACTGTTTTTT.